The present T cell receptor beta chain was sequenced within a study of T cells in Graves' hyperthyroidism and ophthalmopathy. Study-wide findings and caveats: Among thyroid clonotypes expanded above 0.001, most also appeared in blood.

The CDR3 runs to 18 residues. The V and J ends lost 5 bases and 0 bases, in that order; junction bases with no gene match: 6. Germline V gene lookup returns CDR1 MDHEN and CDR2 SYDVKM. The table lists this clonotype with many counts. Its matching antigen is unknown. Researchers took RNA transcripts and amplified the TCR beta CDR3 regions from them. When the TCR CDR3 underwent first-round RT-PCR, the HTBI primer set was used. TCRdb recomputed calls from the multiplex PCR reads with MiXCR, one row per CDR3 protein. The top ten clones hold approximately 12% of a sample with 500,000 to 800,000 distinct CDR3 sequences, roughly 15% of them seen once. Ophthalmopathy patients had moderate-to-severe active disease, CAS ≥3, NOSPECS ≥4, and disease duration under 3 months. Every diagnosis used clinical symptoms, serum thyroxine and TRAb, thyroid ultrasound and orbital computed tomography.

The chain carries TRBV28 and TRBJ2-3; 15 bases align to TRBD2. Sample: blood. The sequence derives from a woman in her fifties or sixties with Graves' ophthalmopathy. CDR3 bases: TGTGCCAGCAGTGCCGGGACTAGCGGGAGGCTAAGCACAGATACGCAGTATTTT. Residues: CASSAGTSGRLSTDTQYF.